These 18 T cell receptor beta chains share one sample of origin, sequenced in a study of shared clonotypes between healthy human individuals. Clones were sequenced by immunoSEQ multiplex PCR, and TCRdb holds only the in-frame ones, with some missing. The repertoire holds approximately 810,000 clones, with around 93% as singletons. It was CD45RO-negative cells, positively selected for CCR7, that made up naive CD8 cells, with terminally differentiated effector memory CD45RA+ cells excluded. Input material: naive CD8+ T cells sorted from blood. These TCRs come from a man aged 25 to 40 in good health.

V gene TRBV7-3 combines with J gene TRBJ2-3; D uncertain. This CDR3 has 15 residues. With 5 bases removed from V and 6 bases from J, the gap between germline ends came to 18 bases. Germline-derived CDR1 and CDR2 are SGHTA and FQGTGA. The CDR3 reads CASSPSDRPVDTQYF. Written as DNA, the CDR3 is TGTGCCAGCAGCCCCTCGGACCGTCCCGTGGATACGCAGTATTTT.

The chain employs TRBV27 and TRBJ2-1; D possibly uses TRBD1 or TRBD2 (5 bases each). Germline V gene sequence: CDR1 MNHEY, CDR2 SMNVEV (reference sequence). The CDR3 runs 16 residues. Trimming pared 5 bases from V and 1 base from J, leaving 15 bases between. CDR3 sequence reads: CASSPAGTASYNEQFF. The DNA for the CDR3 is TGTGCCAGCAGTCCGGCCGGGACGGCTTCCTACAATGAGCAGTTCTTC.

The CDR3 loop reads CASSPQTGASLYEQYF. The CDR3 DNA reads as TGCGCCAGCAGCCCGCAGACAGGGGCTTCTCTCTACGAGCAGTACTTC. The chain couples TRBV5-1 to TRBJ2-7, with 8 bases aligning to TRBD1. The germline V gene encodes CDR1 SGHRS and CDR2 YFSETQ. The CDR3 extends over 16 amino acids. Trimming removed 4 bases from V and 3 bases from J; junction bases left unmatched: 12.

The chain couples TRBV4-3 to TRBJ2-7; D possibly matches TRBD1 or TRBD2 (5 bases each). CDR3 length: 17 residues. CDR1 is LGHNA and CDR2 is YSLEER in the germline V gene. The V gene lost 0 bases and the J gene lost 0 bases, with 15 bases spanning the gap. CDR3 residues: CASSQDSTGTYSYEQYF. In DNA form, the CDR3 reads TGCGCCAGCAGCCAAGATTCTACGGGGACCTACTCCTACGAGCAGTACTTC.

The CDR3 here is CASSIGRGQITGELFF. CDR3 DNA: TGTGCCAGTAGTATCGGAAGGGGGCAGATCACCGGGGAGCTGTTTTTT. This chain links TRBV19 with TRBJ2-2; 7 positions match TRBD1. Germline V lookup: CDR1 LNHDA, CDR2 SQIVND (reference sequence). V lost 3 bases to trimming and J lost 4 bases; unmatched junction nucleotides: 8. The CDR3 sequence is 16 residues long.

The count of this clone is one. V is TRBV27 and J is TRBJ2-7; D gene ambiguous. Trimming left V 7 bases short and J 7 bases short, with 14 bases between. Germline assignment: CDR1 MNHEY and CDR2 SMNVEV (reference sequence). This CDR3 is 12 amino acids long. The CDR3 DNA reads TGTGCCAGCATAGGAGTCAGATGGGAGCAGTACTTC. It is translated as CASIGVRWEQYF.

V gene TRBV11-2 combines with J gene TRBJ2-7; TRBD2 might be the D (6 bases). CDR1 is SGHAT and CDR2 is FQNNGV in the germline V gene. The CDR3 extends over 15 amino acids. V was trimmed by 5 bases and J by 7 bases, leaving 21 bases between them. The CDR3: CASSPGLTYVEEQYF. The CDR3 nucleotides read TGTGCCAGCAGCCCTGGACTAACTTACGTTGAAGAGCAGTACTTC.

The CDR3 sequence: CASSELGGAGANVLTF. The CDR3, as DNA: TGCGCCAGCAGTGAGTTGGGGGGCGCCGGGGCCAACGTCCTGACTTTC. The J gene is TRBJ2-6, the V gene TRBV10-2; D is perhaps TRBD1 or TRBD2 (6 bases each). The V and J ends lost 1 base and 4 bases respectively, with 11 bases between them. In germline, CDR1 is WSHSY, CDR2 SAAADI. The CDR3 consists of 16 residues.

The chain employs TRBV15 and TRBJ2-1; 8 bases fit TRBD2. This CDR3 contains 14 residues. The germline CDR1 and CDR2 sequences are LNHNV and YYDKDF (reference sequence). V was clipped by 4 bases and J by 9 bases; unmatched bases: 8. Here the CDR3 DNA reads TGTGCCACCAGCAACGGACGGGAGGGCCTTGAGCAGTTCTTC. It is translated as CATSNGREGLEQFF.

V is TRBV7-9 and J is TRBJ2-7; 9 bases align to TRBD2. The CDR3 is made up of 19 amino acids. Germline CDR1 SEHNR, CDR2 FQNEAQ (reference sequence). J gave up 5 bases and V 4 bases, and 21 bases lay outside the gene matches. The CDR3 DNA sequence: TGTGCCAGCAGCTCCTGGACAGGAGGGGGGCTAGCGGGAAGCAACGAGCAGTACTTC. It specifies CASSSWTGGGLAGSNEQYF.

The chain is built from TRBV28 and TRBJ1-4; 7 bases line up with TRBD1. Germline values: CDR1 MDHEN, CDR2 SYDVKM. V was pared by 4 bases and J by 0 bases, with 5 bases of the junction left unmatched. The CDR3 runs to 16 residues. CDR3 nucleotide sequence: TGTGCCAGCAGTTACCTCAGGGGGTCAACTAATGAAAAACTGTTTTTT. It codes for CASSYLRGSTNEKLFF.

This clone was seen just once. The J gene is TRBJ2-1, the V gene TRBV19, with a possible D match to TRBD1 (5 bases). V lost 2 bases, J lost 8 bases, and 19 bases lay in between. The CDR3 loop spans 16 amino acids. CDR1 is LNHDA and CDR2 is SQIVND in the germline V gene (reference sequence). The CDR3 sequence is CASSILGVHLMDEQFF. CDR3 nucleotides: TGTGCCAGTAGTATATTAGGGGTCCATCTGATGGATGAGCAGTTCTTC.

J is TRBJ2-7 and V is TRBV27; 12 bases agree with TRBD2. This CDR3 spans 15 amino acids. The germline CDR1 and CDR2 sequences are MNHEY and SMNVEV (reference sequence). V was pared by 5 bases and J by 3 bases, with 5 bases of the junction left unmatched. The CDR3 loop reads CASSPRTSGNYEQYF. As DNA, the CDR3 is TGTGCCAGCAGTCCTCGGACTAGCGGGAACTACGAGCAGTACTTC.

The chain joins TRBV6-6 to TRBJ2-5, with D uncertain. V dropped 2 bases and J dropped 3 bases, with 4 bases sitting between them. Germline assignment: CDR1 MNHNY and CDR2 SVGAGI (reference sequence). This CDR3 is 12 amino acids long. CDR3 in DNA: TGTGCCAGCAGTTACGGAGAAGAGACCCAGTACTTC. Translation: CASSYGEETQYF.

This clone was counted a single time. V and J are TRBV29-1 and TRBJ2-7; D possibly corresponds to TRBD1 (5 bases). The CDR3 consists of 13 residues. The germline CDR1 and CDR2 sequences are SQVTM and ANQGSEA. V lost 2 bases, J lost 2 bases, and 10 bases lay in between. The CDR3 DNA sequence: TGCAGCGTTGAATCGGACACACCCTACGAGCAGTACTTC. Amino acids: CSVESDTPYEQYF.

V gene TRBV15 combines with J gene TRBJ1-2; D gene ambiguous. Trimming stripped 11 bases from V and 1 base from J, with 17 bases between. The germline CDR1 and CDR2 sequences are LNHNV and YYDKDF (reference sequence). This CDR3 has 14 amino acids. The CDR3 DNA reads TGTGCCTTCGGAGGGCAGCTCCGTAACTATGGCTACACCTTC. Translating it yields CAFGGQLRNYGYTF.

The genes are TRBV27 and TRBJ1-5, with D maybe TRBD1 (5 bases). Germline lookup yields CDR1 MNHEY and CDR2 SMNVEV (reference sequence). CDR3 size: 15 residues. V lost 9 bases and J lost 5, with 20 bases in between. CDR3 protein: CASSPVGEGDQPQHF. In DNA form, the CDR3 reads TGTGCCAGTTCCCCCGTGGGGGAAGGGGATCAGCCCCAGCATTTT.

This sequence joins TRBV7-2 and TRBJ1-5; D not certain. This CDR3 is built from 14 residues. With 5 bases removed from V and 4 bases from J, the gap between germline ends came to 12 bases. Germline V gene data show CDR1 as SGHTA and CDR2 as FQGNSA. CDR3 DNA: TGTGCCAGCAGCCTTCGCAACGGGAATCAGCCCCAGCATTTT. It specifies CASSLRNGNQPQHF.